The 32 T cell receptor beta chains below come from one sample, sequenced in a study of blood T cell repertoires in COVID-19. Method: immunoSEQ multiplex PCR; TCRdb's copy keeps in-frame clones and lacks some. Here the sample spans a few hundred thousand clones, 85% being singletons. Sequenced material: peripheral blood. The receptors derive from a human donor in a cohort sampled during active COVID-19.

V and J are TRBV27 and TRBJ1-1; a possible D gene is TRBD1 (5 bases). Looked up from germline, CDR1 is MNHEY and CDR2 is SMNVEV (reference sequence). The CDR3 is 14 amino acids. Trimming removed 5 bases at V and 4 bases at J, with 14 bases between. The CDR3 sequence is CASSQGFRGTEAFF. The CDR3 DNA reads as TGTGCCAGCAGTCAGGGCTTTAGGGGCACTGAAGCTTTCTTT.

The chain has TRBV24-1 and TRBJ2-5; 7 nucleotides align to TRBD1. Per the germline V gene, CDR1 is KGHDR and CDR2 is SFDVKD. J lost 4 bases, V lost 3 bases, and 1 base had no gene match. CDR3 length equals 13 residues. The CDR3 DNA reads as TGTGCCACCAGTGATCCAGGGGGAGAGACCCAGTACTTC. It specifies CATSDPGGETQYF.

The chain recombines TRBV4-1 with TRBJ1-1; D remains ambiguous. Per the germline V gene, CDR1 is MGHRA and CDR2 is YSYEKL. V was clipped by 0 bases and J by 8 bases, with 19 bases between them. CDR3 length equals 16 residues. CDR3 bases: TGCGCCAGCAGCCAAGACGTGGGCGGGGAAACGGAGGAAGCTTTCTTT. This gives the protein CASSQDVGGETEEAFF.

This clone was detected a few times. CDR3 loop: CASSFGQGKETQYF. The CDR3 nucleotides read TGCGCCAGCAGCTTTGGACAGGGTAAAGAGACCCAGTACTTC. V usage is TRBV5-1 and J usage is TRBJ2-5; TRBD1 matches 8 bases. Germline values: CDR1 SGHRS, CDR2 YFSETQ. The CDR3 length is 14 residues. The trim removed 2 bases at V and 3 bases at J, leaving 3 bases unmatched.

The chain recombines TRBV29-1 with TRBJ1-2; D unclear. Looked up from germline, CDR1 is SQVTM and CDR2 is ANQGSEA. The CDR3 consists of 11 residues. With 4 bases removed from V and 4 bases from J, the gap between germline ends came to 7 bases. This CDR3 reads CSVGHLYGYTF. As DNA, the CDR3 is TGCAGCGTTGGACATCTCTATGGCTACACCTTC.

The V call is TRBV7-3, the J call TRBJ2-7; 7 nucleotides agree with TRBD1. After removal of 2 bases from V and 4 bases from J, the junction contained 5 bases not matched to a gene. Germline V gene lookup returns CDR1 SGHTA and CDR2 FQGTGA. This CDR3 contains 14 residues. DNA of the CDR3: TGTGCCAGCAGCTTAGGGGACAGCCCGTACGAGCAGTACTTC. Translating gives CASSLGDSPYEQYF. Variable domain in full (rest from reference TRBV7-3 and TRBJ2-7): GAGVSQTPSNKVTEKGKYVELRCDPISGHTALYWYRQSLGQGPEFLIYFQGTGAADDSGLPNDRFFAVRPEGSVSTLKIQRTERGDSAVYLCASSLGDSPYEQYFGPGTRLTVT.

The rearrangement uses TRBV5-6 and TRBJ2-1; 10 nucleotides line up with TRBD2. The CDR3 extends over 15 amino acids. V was pared by 0 bases and J by 5 bases, with 2 bases of the junction left unmatched. Germline CDR1 is SGHDT and CDR2 is YYEEEE. CDR3 DNA sequence: TGTGCCAGCAGCTTGGCTAGCGGGGGCCACAATGAGCAGTTCTTC. This translates into CASSLASGGHNEQFF. The variable domain in full, completed from reference TRBV5-6 and TRBJ2-1, reads DAGVTQSPTHLIKTRGQQVTLRCSPKSGHDTVSWYQQALGQGPQFIFQYYEEEERQRGNFPDRFSGHQFPNYSSELNVNALLLGDSALYLCASSLASGGHNEQFFGPGTRLTVL.

CDR3 loop: CAWSVPRTGATEAFF. The CDR3 DNA follows: TGTGCCTGGAGTGTACCAAGGACAGGGGCGACTGAAGCTTTCTTT. The V call is TRBV30, the J call TRBJ1-1, with 9 bases identical to TRBD1. CDR3 length: 15 residues. With 0 bases clipped from V and 5 bases from J, the junction kept 7 bases outside the gene matches. Germline CDR1 is GTSNPN and CDR2 is SVGIG (reference sequence).

The chain recombines TRBV7-9 with TRBJ2-5; perhaps TRBD1 as D (6 bases). V lost 5 bases and J 0 bases, leaving 10 bases between the germline ends. This CDR3 comprises 14 residues. Germline V gene data show CDR1 as SEHNR and CDR2 as FQNEAQ (reference sequence). The DNA of the CDR3 is TGTGCCAGCAGCCCCGGGACAAACCAAGAGACCCAGTACTTC. Its protein is CASSPGTNQETQYF.

This clone has more than one count but fewer than ten. The gene calls are TRBV10-1 and TRBJ1-6; TRBD1 matches at 7 bases. Germline V gene lookup returns CDR1 WNHNN and CDR2 SYGVQD (reference sequence). Unmatched junction bases numbered 6, after V lost 7 bases and J lost 9 bases. The CDR3 has 13 amino acids. The CDR3 DNA follows: TGCGCCAGCACCGGCGACAGGGCTTCACCCCTCCACTTT. Protein product: CASTGDRASPLHF.

The gene calls are TRBV5-1 and TRBJ1-1, with D maybe TRBD1 (5 bases). CDR1 is SGHRS, CDR2 YFSETQ, per germline. Between the trimmed V and J ends, which lost 0 bases and 6 bases, there was a span of 12 bases. CDR3 length: 14 residues. The CDR3 DNA sequence: TGCGCCAGCAGCTTGGCTGACAGCAACGCTGAAGCTTTCTTT. Translation: CASSLADSNAEAFF.

This chain links TRBV27 with TRBJ1-2, with TRBD1 matching 10 bases. Germline V gene sequence: CDR1 MNHEY, CDR2 SMNVEV (reference sequence). The CDR3 extends over 13 amino acids. V trimming: 5 bases; J trimming: 4 bases; junction bases outside the gene matches: 1. CDR3 nucleotide sequence: TGTGCCAGCAGTCGGGACAGGGGCTATGGCTACACCTTC. Amino acid sequence: CASSRDRGYGYTF.

In its sample, this clone was seen once. This chain connects TRBV6-1 to TRBJ2-2; the D is unclear. V was trimmed by 1 base and J by 1 base, leaving 7 bases between them. This CDR3 contains 15 residues. Germline V CDR1 and CDR2: MNHNS, SASEGT. The CDR3 DNA sequence: TGTGCCAGCAGTGAAGGGGCAATGAACACCGGGGAGCTGTTTTTT. Amino acids: CASSEGAMNTGELFF.

The chain employs TRBV3-1 (or the pseudogene TRBV3-2) and TRBJ1-2, with TRBD1 matching 7 bases. CDR3 length: 15 amino acids. Germline CDR1 and CDR2: LGHDT and YNNKEL (reference sequence). The V and J ends lost 2 bases and 4 bases, in that order; junction bases with no gene match: 7. The CDR3 reads CASSQRGDRAYGYTF. The CDR3 DNA is TGTGCCAGCAGCCAAAGGGGCGACAGGGCCTATGGCTACACCTTC.

The chain couples TRBV9 to TRBJ1-5; a possible D gene is TRBD1 (6 bases). The CDR3 length is 15 residues. V was clipped by 3 bases and J by 0 bases, with 10 bases between them. The germline CDR1 and CDR2 sequences are SGDLS and YYNGEE. Here the CDR3 DNA reads TGTGCCAGCAGCGCGGGACATAATAGCAATCAGCCCCAGCATTTT. It encodes CASSAGHNSNQPQHF.

The CDR3 nucleotides read TGTGCCACCAGCAGAGATGAGCAGGGTAACTATGGCTACACCTTC. It encodes CATSRDEQGNYGYTF. The chain uses TRBV15 and TRBJ1-2; maybe TRBD1 (5 bases). CDR3 length: 15 residues. Germline lookup yields CDR1 LNHNV and CDR2 YYDKDF (reference sequence). Trimming cost V 0 bases and J 1 base, with 9 bases left between them. Looking up the rest from reference TRBV15 and TRBJ1-2 gives the full variable domain: DAMVIQNPRYQVTQFGKPVTLSCSQTLNHNVMYWYQQKSSQAPKLLFHYYDKDFNNEADTPDNFQSRRPNTSFCFLDIRSPGLGDTAMYLCATSRDEQGNYGYTFGSGTRLTVV.

The chain is built from TRBV24-1 and TRBJ2-2; TRBD1 agrees at 9 bases. The CDR3 has 19 amino acids. V shed 4 bases and J 1 base; nucleotides not matched to a gene: 12. CDR1 KGHDR and CDR2 SFDVKD come from the germline V gene. DNA for the CDR3: TGTGCCACCAGTGAGTGGAGGTTTCCGGGACAGGGGAACACCGGGGAGCTGTTTTTT. It yields the protein CATSEWRFPGQGNTGELFF.

CDR3 DNA sequence: TGTGCCAGCAGTGAAGGGCAGTCGAACACTGAAGCTTTCTTT. Its translation is CASSEGQSNTEAFF. V usage is TRBV6-1 and J usage is TRBJ1-1; no definite D call. The CDR3 length is 14 residues. Germline-derived CDR1 and CDR2 are MNHNS and SASEGT. Trimming left V 1 base short and J 1 base short, with 7 bases between.

The rearrangement uses TRBV2 and TRBJ2-7, with 10 positions matching TRBD1. The CDR3 has 14 residues. Germline values: CDR1 SNHLY, CDR2 FYNNEI. V was pared by 4 bases and J by 6 bases, with 6 bases of the junction left unmatched. CDR3 residues: CASSGDRGRREQYF. The CDR3 DNA is TGTGCCAGCAGTGGTGACAGGGGGCGGCGCGAGCAGTACTTC.

This clone was recorded only once. This chain connects TRBV3-1 (or the pseudogene TRBV3-2) to TRBJ2-7; tentative D call: TRBD1 (6 bases). This CDR3 has 15 residues. Trimming pared 0 bases from V and 5 bases from J, leaving 14 bases between. Germline V gene data show CDR1 as LGHDT and CDR2 as YNNKEL (reference sequence). The chain's CDR3 is CASSQEGALGDEQYF. The CDR3 DNA is TGTGCCAGCAGCCAAGAGGGGGCCTTGGGGGACGAGCAGTACTTC.

The rearrangement links TRBV7-3 to TRBJ2-6; the D gene is possibly TRBD1 (5 bases). Germline CDR1 reads SGHTA; CDR2 reads FQGTGA. Trimming removed 6 bases at V and 2 bases at J, with 11 bases between. This CDR3 region has 15 residues. The CDR3 DNA sequence: TGTGCCAGCAGGGCTCAGGGTGCTGGGGCCAACGTCCTGACTTTC. Amino acid sequence: CASRAQGAGANVLTF.

The chain employs TRBV2 and TRBJ1-4; 10 bases are shared with TRBD1. Germline V gives CDR1 SNHLY, CDR2 FYNNEI. V was clipped by 2 bases and J by 10 bases; unmatched bases: 10. CDR3 length: 16 residues. The CDR3 here is CASSEWDRGVSGKLFF. CDR3 nucleotides: TGTGCCAGCAGTGAATGGGACAGGGGAGTTAGCGGAAAACTGTTTTTT.

The rearrangement joins TRBV15 to TRBJ1-1; no clear D. CDR3 size: 14 residues. Trimming took off 0 bases at V and 3 bases at J, with 8 bases between the two ends. CDR1 LNHNV and CDR2 YYDKDF come from the germline V gene (reference sequence). The CDR3 bases are TGTGCCACCAGCAGAGATCTCGCGTACACTGAAGCTTTCTTT. Amino acid sequence: CATSRDLAYTEAFF. Full variable domain (missing parts from reference TRBV15 and TRBJ1-1): DAMVIQNPRYQVTQFGKPVTLSCSQTLNHNVMYWYQQKSSQAPKLLFHYYDKDFNNEADTPDNFQSRRPNTSFCFLDIRSPGLGDTAMYLCATSRDLAYTEAFFGQGTRLTVV.

This clone was detected a few times. V and J are TRBV6-5 and TRBJ1-1; a weak D match, TRBD1 (5 bases). CDR1 is MNHEY, CDR2 SVGAGI, per germline. CDR3 length: 13 amino acids. V lost 5 bases to trimming and J lost 11 bases, with 18 bases between them. CDR3 in amino acids: CASSQSWGLGAFF. The CDR3 DNA reads as TGTGCCAGCAGTCAGTCGTGGGGCCTAGGGGCTTTCTTT.

The chain recombines TRBV5-1 with TRBJ2-1, with D unclear. CDR3 length: 13 amino acids. The V gene lost 5 bases and the J gene lost 5 bases, with 11 bases spanning the gap. Germline CDR1 is SGHRS and CDR2 is YFSETQ. This CDR3 reads CASRQSLNNEQFF. CDR3 in DNA: TGCGCCAGCAGACAGTCCCTGAACAATGAGCAGTTCTTC. The complete variable domain, with remaining parts taken from reference TRBV5-1 and TRBJ2-1, reads KAGVTQTPRYLIKTRGQQVTLSCSPISGHRSVSWYQQTPGQGLQFLFEYFSETQRNKGNFPGRFSGRQFSNSRSEMNVSTLELGDSALYLCASRQSLNNEQFFGPGTRLTVL.

This clone was counted between two and nine times. The chain links TRBV7-9 to TRBJ1-2, with D perhaps matching TRBD1 (6 bases). The V gene's germline CDR1 is SEHNR and CDR2 FQNEAQ (reference sequence). V shed 3 bases and J shed 6 bases, with 8 bases lying between them. The CDR3 has 12 residues. CDR3 amino acids: CASSFRGDGYTF. CDR3 DNA sequence: TGTGCCAGCAGCTTCAGGGGTGATGGCTACACCTTC.

The chain links TRBV7-3 to TRBJ2-3; the D gene is possibly TRBD2 (6 bases). Germline V gene sequence: CDR1 SGHTA, CDR2 FQGTGA. Trimming cost V 6 bases and J 4 bases, with 17 bases left between them. This CDR3 comprises 15 residues. CDR3 loop: CASSPGTSRADTQYF. The CDR3 DNA sequence: TGTGCCAGCAGTCCCGGGACTTCCCGGGCAGATACGCAGTATTTT.

This clone came up once. The rearrangement joins TRBV3-1 (or the pseudogene TRBV3-2) to TRBJ2-7; D is ambiguous. The germline CDR1 and CDR2 sequences are LGHDT and YNNKEL (reference sequence). V was shortened by 0 bases and J by 2 bases, with 11 bases between the two germline ends. This CDR3 is built from 15 residues. The CDR3 DNA reads TGTGCCAGCAGCCAAGAGAGCGATATCCCCTACGAGCAGTACTTC. It encodes CASSQESDIPYEQYF.

The chain uses TRBV28 and TRBJ2-3, with 9 nucleotides matching TRBD1. Unmatched junction bases numbered 10, after V lost 10 bases and J lost 2 bases. The CDR3 sequence is 15 residues long. From germline, CDR1 is MDHEN and CDR2 SYDVKM. CDR3 loop: CAILGTGKFTDTQYF. The DNA of the CDR3 is TGTGCCATCCTCGGGACAGGGAAGTTCACAGATACGCAGTATTTT.

This chain links TRBV30 with TRBJ1-4, with TRBD1 as a possible D gene (5 bases). The CDR3 has 15 residues. The germline gives CDR1 GTSNPN, CDR2 SVGIG (reference sequence). V was clipped by 3 bases and J by 5 bases, with 16 bases between them. CDR3 bases: TGTGCCTGGAGGTTAGAGGGACTGGGGAATGAAAAACTGTTTTTT. It codes for CAWRLEGLGNEKLFF.

The chain combines TRBV18 with TRBJ1-1; 11 positions agree with TRBD1. With V trimmed by 4 bases and J by 5 bases, 3 bases remained unmatched. CDR1 is KGHSH, CDR2 LQKENI, per germline. The CDR3 runs 14 residues. The CDR3 region is CASSQGTGGTEAFF. The CDR3 DNA reads TGTGCCAGCTCACAAGGGACAGGGGGGACTGAAGCTTTCTTT.

The V and J genes are TRBV7-3 and TRBJ2-3, with 8 nucleotides matching TRBD1. The junction had 1 base not matched to a gene; V was cut back by 4 bases and J by 4 bases. Germline V gives CDR1 SGHTA, CDR2 FQGTGA. The CDR3 is made up of 13 amino acids. CDR3 sequence reads: CASSSQGADTQYF. The CDR3 DNA reads as TGTGCCAGCAGCTCACAGGGGGCAGATACGCAGTATTTT.